The entry below gives a single T cell receptor beta chain sequence along with its context. This sample stems from a study of identical twins. Template switching introduced a universal primer site, and the cDNA bore unique molecular identifiers. Via MiXCR, TCRdb re-called the 5' RACE reads, giving one row per CDR3 protein. Of roughly 350,000 distinct CDR3 sequences in the sample, roughly 9% were seen once. This CDR3 contains 20 residues. The germline V gene has CDR1 KGHDR and CDR2 SFDVKD. The junction had 17 bases not matched to a gene; V was cut back by 9 bases and J by 4 bases. Source material: naive T cells sorted from blood. V is TRBV24-1 and J is TRBJ2-1; 16 nucleotides line up with TRBD2. The clonotype was recovered from a woman aged 45-60 years in good health. This chain's CDR3 is CATGDSPGTSGRASYNEQFF. The CDR3 DNA reads TGTGCCACCGGCGATAGTCCCGGGACTAGCGGGAGGGCCTCATACAATGAGCAGTTCTTC.